These 25 T cell receptor beta chains came from one sample sequenced in a study of Graves' ophthalmopathy and Graves' hyperthyroidism. The sequenced template was RNA, covering the TCR beta CDR3 region. The first round was an RT-PCR with HTBI primers, and the second round was a multiplex PCR. TCRdb processed the multiplex PCR reads anew with MiXCR; each CDR3 protein has one entry. The sample yields 500,000 to 700,000 distinct CDR3 sequences, about 20% seen once. Sequencing was done on a sample of peripheral blood. The receptors derive from a young woman with stable Graves' hyperthyroidism. Some clones in this sample may be carry-over from other donors' samples.

This clonotype was picked up a small number of times. J is TRBJ1-1 and V is TRBV11-2, with a tentative D call TRBD1 (5 bases). From germline, CDR1 is SGHAT and CDR2 FQNNGV. Trimming stripped 1 base from V and 3 bases from J, with 24 bases between. The CDR3 consists of 19 residues. CDR3 nucleotide sequence: TGTGCCAGCAGCTTAGTAACGGGTGCTAGGGGCAGGAGGGACACTGAAGCTTTCTTT. Its translation: CASSLVTGARGRRDTEAFF. Drawing the rest from reference TRBV11-2 and TRBJ1-1, the complete variable domain is EAGVAQSPRYKIIEKRQSVAFWCNPISGHATLYWYQQILGQGPKLLIQFQNNGVVDDSQLPKDRFSAERLKGVDSTLKIQPAKLEDSAVYLCASSLVTGARGRRDTEAFFGQGTRLTVV.

This clonotype was seen repeatedly, ten times or more. The rearrangement uses TRBV9 and TRBJ2-7; the D gene is possibly TRBD2 (6 bases). CDR3 length: 15 residues. Germline lookup yields CDR1 SGDLS and CDR2 YYNGEE. The V and J ends lost 0 bases and 3 bases respectively, with 13 bases between them. DNA for the CDR3: TGTGCCAGCAGCGTAGGGCCTGGGGGGTACTACGAGCAGTACTTC. Amino acid sequence: CASSVGPGGYYEQYF.

This clonotype has ten or more counts. This rearrangement joins TRBV6-5 to TRBJ1-1; D is possibly TRBD1 (6 bases). The CDR3 is made up of 11 amino acids. The V gene lost 8 bases and the J gene lost 6 bases, with 10 bases spanning the gap. Germline CDR1 MNHEY, CDR2 SVGAGI. The CDR3, as DNA: TGTGCCAGCCAAAGGGGGGCTGAAGCTTTCTTT. It codes for CASQRGAEAFF.

This clonotype has a handful of counts. The gene calls are TRBV4-1 and TRBJ2-4; D is tentatively TRBD1 or TRBD2 (5 bases each). Per germline, CDR1 MGHRA and CDR2 YSYEKL. Trimming pared 4 bases from V and 8 bases from J, leaving 27 bases between. This CDR3 is 18 amino acids long. The CDR3 DNA reads as TGCGCCAGCAGCCGAAGGAGGCTAGCAGATCTAGCCAGGGACATTCAGTACTTC. This encodes CASSRRRLADLARDIQYF.

This clonotype was picked up many times. CDR3 sequence reads: CSARSPHWGGGNQPQHF. The CDR3 nucleotides are TGCAGTGCTAGATCGCCGCACTGGGGCGGTGGCAATCAGCCCCAGCATTTT. The chain links TRBV20-1 to TRBJ1-5, with D possibly being TRBD1 (5 bases). V was shortened by 2 bases and J by 2 bases, with 19 bases between the two germline ends. CDR1 is DFQATT and CDR2 is SNEGSKA in the germline V gene (reference sequence). This CDR3 is 17 amino acids long.

Here the CDR3 reads CASSLSPENNSPLHF. The DNA for the CDR3 is TGCGCCAGCAGCTTGAGTCCTGAGAATAATTCACCCCTCCACTTT. The chain combines TRBV5-1 with TRBJ1-6; no reliable D call. V was clipped by 1 base and J by 5 bases, with 10 bases between them. Per germline, CDR1 SGHRS and CDR2 YFSETQ. CDR3 size: 15 residues.

This clonotype appeared many times. The CDR3 region has the DNA TGTGCCAGCAGACGGGACAGAGCTTCACCCCTCCACTTT. Its protein is CASRRDRASPLHF. This rearrangement joins TRBV7-3 to TRBJ1-6; 7 positions agree with TRBD1. The CDR3 runs to 13 residues. Germline assignment: CDR1 SGHTA and CDR2 FQGTGA. V shed 6 bases and J 9 bases; nucleotides not matched to a gene: 5. The whole variable domain, remainder taken from reference TRBV7-3 and TRBJ1-6, is GAGVSQTPSNKVTEKGKYVELRCDPISGHTALYWYRQSLGQGPEFLIYFQGTGAADDSGLPNDRFFAVRPEGSVSTLKIQRTERGDSAVYLCASRRDRASPLHFGNGTRLTVT.

This chain joins TRBV12-3 or TRBV12-4 and TRBJ1-2; D is perhaps TRBD1 (5 bases). There are 14 residues in the CDR3. The V end lost 3 bases, the J end lost 8 bases, and 16 bases lay between the germline ends. CDR3 protein: CASSLPRGLGGYTF. CDR3 nucleotides: TGTGCCAGCAGTTTGCCCCGGGGACTGGGCGGCTACACCTTC.

This clonotype was seen ten or more times. The chain carries TRBV20-1 and TRBJ2-4; 8 nucleotides match TRBD1. Germline CDR1 is DFQATT and CDR2 is SNEGSKA (reference sequence). The junction had 5 bases not matched to a gene; V was cut back by 5 bases and J by 8 bases. The CDR3 runs to 12 residues. In DNA form, the CDR3 reads TGCAGTGCTTCTGACAGGGGAGACATTCAGTACTTC. Its translation: CSASDRGDIQYF.

The chain has TRBV12-3 or TRBV12-4 and TRBJ2-7; TRBD2 agrees at 11 bases. The ends lost 7 bases at V and 6 bases at J; junction bases unmatched: 5. The CDR3 totals 13 residues. Here the CDR3 reads CASTLAGVSEQYF. DNA of the CDR3: TGTGCCAGCACACTAGCGGGAGTTTCCGAGCAGTACTTC.

The table lists this clonotype with many counts. This chain connects TRBV28 to TRBJ1-2; possibly TRBD1 for D (5 bases). The V gene lost 6 bases and the J gene lost 10 bases, with 24 bases spanning the gap. CDR3 length equals 15 residues. CDR1 and CDR2 from the germline V gene are MDHEN and SYDVKM. The DNA of the CDR3 is TGTGCCAGCAGACCACCTCAGGGAGACTGGCGCTACTACACCTTC. Translation gives CASRPPQGDWRYYTF.

As concerns this clonotype: A much larger clone lies a single base off, so this may be a read error. This chain joins TRBV28 and TRBJ1-2; the D gene is possibly TRBD1 (5 bases). Trimming pared 3 bases from V and 3 bases from J, leaving 17 bases between. This CDR3 is built from 16 residues. The germline gives CDR1 MDHEN, CDR2 SYDVKM. The chain's CDR3 is CASSLSGSSLYYGYTF. The CDR3 region has the DNA TGTGCCAGCAGTTTGTCAGGGAGTTCCCTTTACTATGGCTACACCTTC.

Concerning this clonotype: This may be a read error: a much more frequent sequence differs by one nucleotide. V usage is TRBV15 and J usage is TRBJ2-7, with D unclear. CDR3 length equals 13 residues. Germline-derived CDR1 and CDR2 are LNHNV and YYDKDF (reference sequence). The CDR3 loop is CATSREGSYEQDF. The CDR3 DNA reads as TGTGCCACCAGCAGAGAGGGCTCCTACGAGCAGGACTTC.

At least ten counts were recorded for this clonotype. The V gene is TRBV28, the J gene TRBJ2-5; D is perhaps TRBD1 (5 bases). Trimming removed 8 bases from V and 5 bases from J, with 21 bases in between. CDR1 is MDHEN, CDR2 SYDVKM, per germline. The CDR3 is 15 amino acids. The CDR3 DNA sequence: TGTGCCAGCCAGTACGGCTTTGGCTCAGGGGAGACCCAGTACTTC. Encoded protein: CASQYGFGSGETQYF.

This clonotype was counted at least ten times. The chain carries TRBV4-2 and TRBJ2-7; 7 bases map to TRBD1. The J segment lost 3 bases and the V segment lost 1 base, leaving 3 bases of the junction unmatched. From germline, CDR1 is LGHNA and CDR2 YNFKEQ. The CDR3 extends over 14 amino acids. The CDR3 here is CASSQGTGVYEQYF. As DNA, the CDR3 is TGTGCCAGCAGCCAAGGGACAGGTGTCTACGAGCAGTACTTC.

There are many counts of this clonotype. This chain uses TRBV2 with TRBJ1-5; possibly TRBD1 for D (6 bases). CDR1 SNHLY and CDR2 FYNNEI come from the germline V gene. The CDR3 is made up of 14 amino acids. Deletions cut 5 bases from V and 8 bases from J, with 16 bases between. For the CDR3, the DNA is TGTGCCAGCAGTCAGGCCGTGGGGGCCAAGCCCCAGCATTTT. Its protein is CASSQAVGAKPQHF.

This clonotype was recorded at least ten times. The chain carries TRBV18 and TRBJ1-1, with D unresolved. CDR3 length: 14 amino acids. Germline CDR1 KGHSH, CDR2 LQKENI. Trimming stripped 0 bases from V and 1 base from J, with 6 bases between. The CDR3 sequence: CASSPPAGNTEAFF. The CDR3 coding sequence is TGTGCCAGCTCACCACCGGCAGGGAACACTGAAGCTTTCTTT.

The table lists this clonotype with many counts. The chain employs TRBV12-3 or TRBV12-4 and TRBJ2-7; 7 positions match TRBD1. CDR3 size: 15 residues. V dropped 1 base and J dropped 7; count of bases not matched to a gene: 10. The CDR3 DNA is TGTGCCAGCAGTTTAGTAGAGACAGGGTTGGAAGAGCAGTACTTC. Its protein product is CASSLVETGLEEQYF.

The chain couples TRBV24-1 to TRBJ1-4; D remains unclear. This CDR3 region has 17 residues. Germline-derived CDR1 and CDR2 are KGHDR and SFDVKD. The V and J ends lost 3 bases and 1 base respectively, with 14 bases between them. CDR3 protein: CATSDARGGQTNEKLFF. The CDR3 coding sequence is TGTGCCACCAGTGATGCCCGGGGAGGCCAAACTAATGAAAAACTGTTTTTT.

This clonotype was picked up many times. This sequence joins TRBV28 and TRBJ1-1; D uncertain. Germline CDR1 is MDHEN and CDR2 is SYDVKM. There are 15 residues in the CDR3. With 3 bases removed from V and 3 bases from J, the gap between germline ends came to 14 bases. CDR3: CASSFGGAWDTEAFF. The CDR3 coding sequence is TGTGCCAGCAGTTTTGGTGGCGCTTGGGACACTGAAGCTTTCTTT.

This clonotype was seen repeatedly, ten times or more. V gene TRBV25-1 combines with J gene TRBJ2-3, with 9 bases aligning to TRBD1. This CDR3 is built from 16 residues. The germline CDR1 and CDR2 sequences are MGHDK and SYGVNS. With V trimmed by 5 bases and J by 0 bases, 6 bases remained unmatched. In nucleotides, the CDR3 is TGTGCCAGCAGTTCCTCCGGGACAGGGAGCACAGATACGCAGTATTTT. This codes for CASSSSGTGSTDTQYF. Filled out from reference TRBV25-1 and TRBJ2-3, the complete variable domain reads EADIYQTPRYLVIGTGKKITLECSQTMGHDKMYWYQQDPGMELHLIHYSYGVNSTEKGDLSSESTVSRIRTEHFPLTLESARPSHTSQYLCASSSSGTGSTDTQYFGPGTRLTVL.

The chain is built from TRBV25-1 and TRBJ1-6; possible D gene TRBD1, 6 bases. In germline, CDR1 is MGHDK, CDR2 SYGVNS. There are 14 residues in the CDR3. With 3 bases removed from V and 14 bases from J, the gap between germline ends came to 17 bases. The DNA for the CDR3 is TGTGCCAGCAGTGACGTGGGACAAGGCTCATCCCTCCACTTT. Translating gives CASSDVGQGSSLHF.

This clonotype has ten or more counts. The chain uses TRBV20-1 and TRBJ1-1; D remains unclear. The CDR3 extends over 11 amino acids. The germline CDR1 and CDR2 sequences are DFQATT and SNEGSKA (reference sequence). V dropped 6 bases and J dropped 5 bases, with 10 bases sitting between them. As DNA, the CDR3 is TGCAGTGCCCCAGTCGGGACTGAAGCTTTCTTT. This codes for CSAPVGTEAFF.

V usage is TRBV27 and J usage is TRBJ2-5; D call uncertain. From germline, CDR1 is MNHEY and CDR2 SMNVEV (reference sequence). This CDR3 is 14 amino acids long. V was cut by 4 bases and J by 0 bases, with 9 bases left in between. DNA of the CDR3: TGTGCCAGCAGTTGGGCCGACCACCAAGAGACCCAGTACTTC. Protein sequence: CASSWADHQETQYF.

This clonotype was picked up many times. The genes are TRBV7-2 and TRBJ1-1; D ambiguous. Germline V gene sequence: CDR1 SGHTA, CDR2 FQGNSA. The CDR3 spans 15 residues. Between the trimmed V and J ends, which lost 8 bases and 5 bases, there was a span of 21 bases. The CDR3 region is CASSGWTGPRTEAFF. CDR3 bases: TGTGCCAGCTCTGGGTGGACCGGGCCGCGAACTGAAGCTTTCTTT. Filled out from reference TRBV7-2 and TRBJ1-1, the complete variable domain reads GAGVSQSPSNKVTEKGKDVELRCDPISGHTALYWYRQSLGQGLEFLIYFQGNSAPDKSGLPSDRFSAERTGGSVSTLTIQRTQQEDSAVYLCASSGWTGPRTEAFFGQGTRLTVV.